These 30 T cell receptor beta chains were sequenced from one sample in a study of blood T cells in healthy people across ages. A sample-barcoded 5' primer and a J-beta primer mix were used in a second PCR of roughly 6 to 11 cycles. MiXCR was run by TCRdb on the 5' RACE reads, yielding one entry per CDR3 protein. This table has about 2 million distinct CDR3 sequences, less than 50% appearing once. The sequencing input was blood. The source of these receptors is a woman aged 35 to 49 in good health.

With respect to this clonotype: One junction end disagrees with the germline gene, perhaps due to a read error. The V call is TRBV7-7, the J call TRBJ2-3; D not resolved. The CDR3 loop spans 13 amino acids. Germline V CDR1 and CDR2: SSHAT, FNYEAQ (reference sequence). The CDR3 bases are TGTGCTAGCAGCTCAGGCCACCAAGATACGCAGTATTTT. It is translated as CASSSGHQDTQYF.

The chain links TRBV7-9 to TRBJ1-5, with D unclear. Germline CDR1 and CDR2: SEHNR and FQNEAQ (reference sequence). V was trimmed by 5 bases and J by 4 bases, leaving 12 bases between them. The CDR3 contains 14 residues. CDR3 loop: CASSPPPSNQPQHF. The CDR3 DNA is TGTGCCAGCAGCCCCCCGCCCAGTAATCAGCCCCAGCATTTT. The whole variable domain, remainder taken from reference TRBV7-9 and TRBJ1-5, is DTGVSQNPRHKITKRGQNVTFRCDPISEHNRLYWYRQTLGQGPEFLTYFQNEAQLEKSRLLSDRFSAERPKGSFSTLEIQRTEQGDSAMYLCASSPPPSNQPQHFGDGTRLSIL.

V and J are TRBV3-1 and TRBJ2-3, with a weak D call TRBD2 (6 bases). The CDR3 runs to 15 residues. CDR1 and CDR2 from the germline V gene are LGHDT and YNNKEL (reference sequence). The V end was cut by 9 bases, the J end by 7 bases, with 23 bases between. The CDR3 loop is CASQGLTASQNTQYF. The DNA of the CDR3 is TGTGCCAGTCAGGGACTTACGGCGTCCCAGAATACGCAGTATTTT.

The chain uses TRBV28 and TRBJ2-1; D unresolved. With 6 bases removed from V and 4 bases from J, the gap between germline ends came to 10 bases. This CDR3 comprises 13 residues. The germline gives CDR1 MDHEN, CDR2 SYDVKM. CDR3 bases: TGTGCCAGCAGGGTAGGACGTTACAATGAGCAGTTCTTC. This translates into CASRVGRYNEQFF.

The chain recombines TRBV6-5 with TRBJ1-2, with 7 bases aligning to TRBD1. Germline V CDR1 and CDR2: MNHEY, SVGAGI. CDR3 length: 16 residues. V shed 6 bases, J shed 0 bases, and the junction held 10 bases outside the gene matches. The CDR3 DNA follows: TGTGCCAGCAGCCCAGGCCCCGGGACAGCTAACTATGGCTACACCTTC. It specifies CASSPGPGTANYGYTF.

A few counts support this clonotype. This rearrangement joins TRBV5-1 to TRBJ2-1; 8 bases are shared with TRBD1. Germline CDR1 reads SGHRS; CDR2 reads YFSETQ. The V segment lost 5 bases and the J segment 5 bases; nucleotides outside the gene matches: 9. This CDR3 has 15 amino acids. CDR3 loop: CASRVGQGLNNEQFF. The CDR3 coding sequence is TGCGCCAGCAGGGTAGGACAGGGCCTAAACAATGAGCAGTTCTTC.

This clonotype was observed a handful of times. The chain couples TRBV7-2 to TRBJ2-5, with D perhaps TRBD2 (6 bases). Germline V gene sequence: CDR1 SGHTA, CDR2 FQGNSA. The ends were cut back, 6 bases at V and 5 bases at J, with 16 bases in the middle. This CDR3 is 14 amino acids long. The CDR3 DNA reads as TGTGCCAGCAGACCTTCTAGCGCTCCGGAGACCCAGTACTTC. It encodes CASRPSSAPETQYF. The full variable domain, rest sourced from reference TRBV7-2 and TRBJ2-5, is GAGVSQSPSNKVTEKGKDVELRCDPISGHTALYWYRQSLGQGLEFLIYFQGNSAPDKSGLPSDRFSAERTGGSVSTLTIQRTQQEDSAVYLCASRPSSAPETQYFGPGTRLLVL.

The CDR3 bases are TGCAGTGCTAGTGCCCGACTAAATAACATTCAGTACTTC. Its translation: CSASARLNNIQYF. This chain uses TRBV20-1 with TRBJ2-4; D possibly corresponds to TRBD2 (5 bases). V was trimmed by 3 bases and J by 7 bases, leaving 13 bases between them. Germline CDR1 and CDR2: DFQATT and SNEGSKA (reference sequence). The length of the CDR3 is 13 residues.

V usage is TRBV5-1 and J usage is TRBJ2-5; no clear D. The CDR3 contains 14 residues. Deletions cut 3 bases from V and 5 bases from J, with 14 bases between. In germline, CDR1 is SGHRS, CDR2 YFSETQ. The CDR3 DNA reads TGCGCCAGCAGCTCCGGCGGTCGGGTGGAGACCCAGTACTTC. Amino acids: CASSSGGRVETQYF.

The chain is built from TRBV7-9 and TRBJ1-2; D is ambiguous. This CDR3 spans 13 amino acids. CDR1 is SEHNR and CDR2 is FQNEAQ in the germline V gene (reference sequence). With 2 bases removed from V and 5 bases from J, the gap between germline ends came to 9 bases. The CDR3 region has the DNA TGTGCCAGCAGCTTAATTTCAGGTTATGGCTACACCTTC. Its protein product is CASSLISGYGYTF. The full variable domain, in which reference TRBV7-9 and TRBJ1-2 provide the parts outside the CDR3, is DTGVSQNPRHKITKRGQNVTFRCDPISEHNRLYWYRQTLGQGPEFLTYFQNEAQLEKSRLLSDRFSAERPKGSFSTLEIQRTEQGDSAMYLCASSLISGYGYTFGSGTRLTVV.

The rearrangement joins TRBV4-2 to TRBJ2-3; the match to TRBD2 covers 9 bases. This CDR3 region has 18 residues. CDR1 LGHNA and CDR2 YNFKEQ come from the germline V gene. V was pared by 0 bases and J by 0 bases, with 7 bases of the junction left unmatched. The CDR3: CASSQELPSGISTDTQYF. CDR3 DNA sequence: TGTGCCAGCAGCCAAGAACTCCCTAGCGGGATAAGCACAGATACGCAGTATTTT.

This clonotype was observed a few times. The CDR3 protein is CASSSHVDRTISYEQYF. In DNA, the CDR3 is TGTGCCAGCAGCTCGCACGTTGACCGGACCATTTCCTACGAGCAGTACTTC. This sequence joins TRBV11-3 and TRBJ2-7; unclear D gene. Germline V gene lookup returns CDR1 SGHNT and CDR2 YENEEA. The ends were cut back, 4 bases at V and 1 base at J, with 20 bases in the middle. This CDR3 has 17 amino acids.

The rearrangement links TRBV7-9 to TRBJ2-5; D is ambiguous. The V end lost 4 bases, the J end lost 3 bases, and 9 bases lay between the germline ends. The CDR3 has 13 amino acids. The germline V gene encodes CDR1 SEHNR and CDR2 FQNEAQ (reference sequence). CDR3 DNA sequence: TGTGCCAGCAGCTGGGGAAGGGAAGAGACCCAGTACTTC. As protein: CASSWGREETQYF. The whole variable domain, filled in from reference TRBV7-9 and TRBJ2-5, reads DTGVSQNPRHKITKRGQNVTFRCDPISEHNRLYWYRQTLGQGPEFLTYFQNEAQLEKSRLLSDRFSAERPKGSFSTLEIQRTEQGDSAMYLCASSWGREETQYFGPGTRLLVL.

CDR3 loop: CSARERGAPIPSEQYF. The CDR3 nucleotides read TGCAGTGCTAGAGAACGTGGGGCACCCATACCATCCGAGCAGTACTTC. The chain combines TRBV20-1 with TRBJ2-7, with D possibly matching TRBD1 (5 bases). The CDR3 has 16 residues. Germline loops: CDR1 DFQATT, CDR2 SNEGSKA (reference sequence). Trimming took 0 bases from V and 6 from J, leaving 21 bases between them.

The chain uses TRBV7-2 and TRBJ1-6; a possible D gene is TRBD1 (6 bases). The CDR3 is made up of 18 amino acids. V was clipped by 7 bases and J by 5 bases, with 24 bases between them. Germline values: CDR1 SGHTA, CDR2 FQGNSA. For the CDR3, the DNA is TGTGCCAGCACCAGAGAAGGGCAAGGGGGGATGAATAATTCACCCCTCCACTTT. Its protein product is CASTREGQGGMNNSPLHF.

This chain joins TRBV5-1 and TRBJ2-6; D remains ambiguous. The germline V gene encodes CDR1 SGHRS and CDR2 YFSETQ. The CDR3 consists of 16 residues. The V end was cut by 3 bases, the J end by 3 bases, with 13 bases between. Here the CDR3 reads CASSYLGGDGANVLTF. CDR3 coding DNA: TGCGCCAGCAGCTACCTCGGTGGGGATGGGGCCAACGTCCTGACTTTC.

The chain has TRBV7-9 and TRBJ2-7; the D call may be TRBD1 or TRBD2 (5 bases each). The CDR3 contains 12 residues. The ends were cut back, 6 bases at V and 9 bases at J, with 15 bases in the middle. Germline V CDR1 and CDR2: SEHNR, FQNEAQ (reference sequence). The CDR3 here is CASSKRGEWQYF. CDR3 nucleotides: TGTGCCAGCAGTAAAAGAGGGGAGTGGCAGTACTTC.

This chain links TRBV12-3 or TRBV12-4 with TRBJ2-5, with 7 bases lining up with TRBD2. With V trimmed by 5 bases and J by 11 bases, 17 bases remained unmatched. The CDR3 loop spans 15 amino acids. The CDR3 region has the DNA TGTGCCAGCAGTCCGCCCGGGACTATACACAATGAGCAGTACTTC. It codes for CASSPPGTIHNEQYF.

This clonotype was recorded at least ten times. The chain employs TRBV7-2 and TRBJ2-7; 7 bases line up with TRBD2. The CDR3 sequence is 14 residues long. Germline V lookup: CDR1 SGHTA, CDR2 FQGNSA. After removal of 1 base from V and 4 bases from J, the junction contained 4 bases not matched to a gene. For the CDR3, the DNA is TGTGCCAGCAGCTTAGGGACTAGAGGGTACGAGCAGTACTTC. Translating gives CASSLGTRGYEQYF.

This clonotype has a handful of counts. The rearrangement uses TRBV20-1 and TRBJ2-3; D gene ambiguous. The V gene lost 5 bases and the J gene lost 6 bases, with 12 bases spanning the gap. Looked up from germline, CDR1 is DFQATT and CDR2 is SNEGSKA (reference sequence). The CDR3 contains 12 residues. The CDR3 nucleotides read TGCAGTGCTGCGGACCCTGGGGATACGCAGTATTTT. It translates to CSAADPGDTQYF.

This clonotype has a handful of counts. The junction and the germline gene differ at one end; a read error may be behind it. The chain couples TRBV5-1 to TRBJ2-1; TRBD2 agrees at 9 bases. The CDR3 contains 16 residues. CDR1 is SGHRS and CDR2 is YFSETQ in the germline V gene. In DNA, the CDR3 is TGTGCCAGCAGCATTGGGGAGCGGGGGGTTTTAAATGAGCAGTTCTTC. It yields the protein CASSIGERGVLNEQFF.

The chain employs TRBV7-8 and TRBJ2-1; TRBD2 agrees at 9 bases. The CDR3 runs 17 residues. Trimming at V came to 4 bases and at J to 3 bases, leaving 10 bases not matched to a gene. Germline V CDR1 and CDR2: SGHVS, FQNEAQ. CDR3: CASSSLGSGGFYNEQFF. The CDR3 nucleotides read TGTGCCAGCAGCTCCCTTGGGAGCGGGGGGTTCTACAATGAGCAGTTCTTC.

The V gene is TRBV10-3, the J gene TRBJ2-1; 12 bases map to TRBD2. The J segment lost 6 bases and the V segment lost 6 bases, leaving 6 bases of the junction unmatched. Germline CDR1 and CDR2: ENHRY and SYGVKD. The CDR3 consists of 15 residues. CDR3 loop: CAIRTSGGLGNEQFF. The CDR3 DNA is TGTGCCATCAGGACTAGCGGGGGCTTAGGCAATGAGCAGTTCTTC.

This clonotype was seen more than once but under ten times. The genes are TRBV18 and TRBJ1-1, with D possibly TRBD1 on 5 matching bases. The length of the CDR3 is 15 residues. Germline CDR1 reads KGHSH; CDR2 reads LQKENI. Trimming cost V 5 bases and J 5 bases, with 18 bases left between them. The CDR3 DNA sequence: TGTGCCAGCTCAGCGGGCAGGGTATCGCGAACTGAAGCTTTCTTT. Translating gives CASSAGRVSRTEAFF.

V usage is TRBV9 and J usage is TRBJ1-2; D is possibly TRBD1 (5 bases). CDR3 length: 13 residues. V lost 2 bases and J 8 bases, leaving 13 bases between the germline ends. In germline, CDR1 is SGDLS, CDR2 YYNGEE. The CDR3 coding sequence is TGTGCCAGCAGCGTTCAGGGCGTCGCGGGCTACACCTTC. It specifies CASSVQGVAGYTF. Together with reference TRBV9 and TRBJ1-2, the CDR3 gives the full variable domain: DSGVTQTPKHLITATGQRVTLRCSPRSGDLSVYWYQQSLDQGLQFLIQYYNGEERAKGNILERFSAQQFPDLHSELNLSSLELGDSALYFCASSVQGVAGYTFGSGTRLTVV.

This clonotype occurred a few times. The CDR3 DNA reads TGCGCCAGCAGCCAAACAGGGGTTAGCGAGCAGTACTTC. Translated: CASSQTGVSEQYF. The rearrangement uses TRBV4-1 and TRBJ2-7; 7 nucleotides match TRBD1. The germline gives CDR1 MGHRA, CDR2 YSYEKL. V lost 2 bases, J lost 6 bases, and 4 bases stayed unmatched. This CDR3 is built from 13 residues.

Details on this clonotype: This sequence may be a read error, since a much larger clone differs from it by one base. The chain links TRBV15 to TRBJ1-2, with a weak D call TRBD1 (5 bases). The CDR3 length is 14 residues. V lost 0 bases and J 4 bases, leaving 9 bases between the germline ends. CDR1 LNHNV and CDR2 YYDKDF come from the germline V gene (reference sequence). The CDR3 DNA is TGTGCCACCAGCAGAGATCGGGGGACCTATGGCTACACCTTC. It yields the protein CATSRDRGTYGYTF.

The CDR3 DNA is TGTGCCAGCAGTTTATGTGGTCTGGGTGAGCAGTTCTTC. Translating gives CASSLCGLGEQFF. The chain links TRBV12-3 or TRBV12-4 to TRBJ2-1; D unclear. The V end was cut by 2 bases, the J end by 9 bases, with 11 bases between. The CDR3 has 13 amino acids.

The chain links TRBV9 to TRBJ1-2; D is possibly TRBD1 (5 bases). CDR1 and CDR2 (germline): SGDLS, YYNGEE. The CDR3 length is 13 residues. Deletions cut 3 bases from V and 3 bases from J, with 9 bases between. The CDR3 loop is CASSAGTYYGYTF. CDR3 DNA: TGTGCCAGCAGCGCTGGGACCTACTATGGCTACACCTTC.

This clonotype has only a few counts. This chain connects TRBV7-6 to TRBJ2-5; 7 bases agree with TRBD1. V lost 5 bases, J lost 1 base, and 7 bases stayed unmatched. This CDR3 is 15 amino acids long. Germline V CDR1 and CDR2: SGHVS, FNYEAQ. CDR3 loop: CASSGYRGPQETQYF. The CDR3 DNA reads TGTGCCAGCAGCGGATACAGGGGCCCCCAAGAGACCCAGTACTTC. The entire variable domain, with the rest obtained from reference TRBV7-6 and TRBJ2-5, is as follows: GAGVSQSPRYKVTKRGQDVALRCDPISGHVSLYWYRQALGQGPEFLTYFNYEAQQDKSGLPNDRFSAERPEGSISTLTIQRTEQRDSAMYRCASSGYRGPQETQYFGPGTRLLVL.